This entry lists 29 T cell receptor beta chains sequenced from one sample in a study of response to subunit inactivated influenza vaccine. From the RT-PCR reads, TCRdb called clonotypes with MiXCR, one entry per CDR3 protein. The sample carries about 650,000 distinct CDR3 sequences, roughly 14% recorded once. The sample was PBMCs from blood, taken about 13 days after vaccination. All receptors derive from a man aged 50 to 59 who received an inactivated influenza vaccine.

This clonotype was observed a handful of times. The rearrangement joins TRBV18 to TRBJ2-2; no definite D call. CDR1 and CDR2 (germline): KGHSH, LQKENI. Trimming removed 0 bases from V and 0 bases from J, with 5 bases in between. The CDR3 has 15 amino acids. CDR3 region: CASSPPGTNTGELFF. CDR3 in DNA: TGTGCCAGCTCACCACCAGGCACGAACACCGGGGAGCTGTTTTTT.

The chain combines TRBV7-2 with TRBJ1-5; 7 nucleotides line up with TRBD1. CDR3 length: 14 amino acids. Germline CDR1 and CDR2: SGHTA and FQGNSA. With 5 bases clipped from V and 10 bases from J, the junction kept 11 bases outside the gene matches. The CDR3 DNA sequence: TGTGCCAGCAGCAATGACAGGGTCCAATCCCCCCAGCATTTT. Translation: CASSNDRVQSPQHF.

V is TRBV9 and J is TRBJ2-2, with D perhaps TRBD1 (5 bases). Germline V CDR1 and CDR2: SGDLS, YYNGEE. V lost 0 bases and J lost 6, with 6 bases in between. The length of the CDR3 is 13 residues. Here the CDR3 DNA reads TGTGCCAGCAGCGTAGCAGGGTCCGGGGAGCTGTTTTTT. This sequence encodes CASSVAGSGELFF.

The genes are TRBV5-1 and TRBJ2-5; no definite D call. CDR1 and CDR2 from the germline V gene are SGHRS and YFSETQ. V lost 0 bases and J lost 5, with 14 bases in between. The CDR3 is made up of 15 amino acids. Here the CDR3 reads CASSLGSAGGETQYF. As DNA, the CDR3 is TGCGCCAGCAGCTTGGGATCCGCAGGTGGGGAGACCCAGTACTTC.

There are a few counts of this clonotype. V is TRBV11-3 and J is TRBJ2-7; 12 nucleotides line up with TRBD1. The junction had 19 bases not matched to a gene; V was cut back by 1 base and J by 0 bases. Per germline, CDR1 SGHNT and CDR2 YENEEA. There are 22 residues in the CDR3. The DNA of the CDR3 is TGTGCCAGCAGCTTAGTAGGTAGCTGGGACAGGGGGCGCCAGCCGCGCTCCTACGAGCAGTACTTC. Its translation is CASSLVGSWDRGRQPRSYEQYF.

V is TRBV28 and J is TRBJ2-7; 11 bases line up with TRBD2. The germline V gene has CDR1 MDHEN and CDR2 SYDVKM. V trimming: 2 bases; J trimming: 7 bases; junction bases outside the gene matches: 16. This CDR3 is 18 amino acids long. The CDR3 coding sequence is TGTGCCAGCAGTTTAAATCAATATCGACTAGCGGGACGTTATGAGCAGTACTTC. Translating gives CASSLNQYRLAGRYEQYF.

In its sample, this clonotype was seen a few times. CDR3 in DNA: TGCGCCAGCAGCCCCACCCCGGGCCACTATGGCTACACCTTC. Residues: CASSPTPGHYGYTF. The chain has TRBV5-1 and TRBJ1-2; D uncertain. Per germline, CDR1 SGHRS and CDR2 YFSETQ. Trimming took off 4 bases at V and 3 bases at J, with 13 bases between the two ends. The CDR3 has 14 residues. The variable domain in full, with the rest retrieved from reference TRBV5-1 and TRBJ1-2, is KAGVTQTPRYLIKTRGQQVTLSCSPISGHRSVSWYQQTPGQGLQFLFEYFSETQRNKGNFPGRFSGRQFSNSRSEMNVSTLELGDSALYLCASSPTPGHYGYTFGSGTRLTVV.

The sample holds a few counts of this clonotype. The chain links TRBV5-1 to TRBJ2-5; 8 bases are a match to TRBD1. The germline gives CDR1 SGHRS, CDR2 YFSETQ. V lost 4 bases and J lost 7; bases outside the gene matches: 9. This CDR3 has 14 residues. CDR3 protein: CASSQDREVGTQYF. In nucleotides, the CDR3 is TGCGCCAGCAGCCAGGACAGGGAGGTGGGGACCCAGTACTTC. Variable domain in full (rest from reference TRBV5-1 and TRBJ2-5): KAGVTQTPRYLIKTRGQQVTLSCSPISGHRSVSWYQQTPGQGLQFLFEYFSETQRNKGNFPGRFSGRQFSNSRSEMNVSTLELGDSALYLCASSQDREVGTQYFGPGTRLLVL.

This clonotype was observed a few times. The rearrangement links TRBV25-1 to TRBJ2-4, with 8 bases identical to TRBD2. V shed 5 bases and J 0 bases; nucleotides not matched to a gene: 3. Germline V lookup: CDR1 MGHDK, CDR2 SYGVNS. This CDR3 is built from 15 residues. CDR3 sequence reads: CASSHGGVAKNIQYF. CDR3 nucleotides: TGTGCCAGCAGTCACGGGGGGGTAGCCAAAAACATTCAGTACTTC.

This chain links TRBV28 with TRBJ2-2; 7 positions match TRBD1. Trimming cost V 8 bases and J 0 bases; bases outside gene matches: 12. Germline V CDR1 and CDR2: MDHEN, SYDVKM. The CDR3 has 17 amino acids. The CDR3 here is CASGFSPGTANTGELFF. CDR3 sequence (DNA): TGTGCCAGCGGCTTCTCCCCCGGGACAGCGAACACCGGGGAGCTGTTTTTT.

This clonotype appeared many times. The chain couples TRBV29-1 to TRBJ2-1, with 9 nucleotides matching TRBD1. This CDR3 is 14 amino acids long. V lost 3 bases and J lost 9; bases outside the gene matches: 9. The V gene's germline CDR1 is SQVTM and CDR2 ANQGSEA. The CDR3 nucleotides are TGCAGCGTTGAGTATCGGGACAGGGATGGTGAGCAGTTCTTC. Protein sequence: CSVEYRDRDGEQFF.

The chain has TRBV5-5 and TRBJ2-7; D call uncertain. CDR3 length: 17 amino acids. Per the germline V gene, CDR1 is SGHKS and CDR2 is YYEKEE (reference sequence). V lost 1 base, J lost 0 bases, and 17 bases lay in between. In nucleotides, the CDR3 is TGTGCCAGCAGCTTGACCCTGACCAGGATTTACTCCTACGAGCAGTACTTC. As protein: CASSLTLTRIYSYEQYF.

This clonotype has just a few counts. The V and J genes are TRBV11-2 and TRBJ2-5, with 11 bases that match TRBD2. CDR3 length equals 16 residues. With 1 base clipped from V and 8 bases from J, the junction kept 9 bases outside the gene matches. The V gene's germline CDR1 is SGHAT and CDR2 FQNNGV. The chain's CDR3 is CASSLVLAGVGDTQYF. DNA of the CDR3: TGTGCCAGCAGCTTAGTACTAGCGGGAGTCGGAGACACCCAGTACTTC.

The V gene is TRBV3-1, the J gene TRBJ2-1; D uncertain. V was trimmed by 0 bases and J by 4 bases, leaving 13 bases between them. The CDR3 consists of 16 residues. CDR1 LGHDT and CDR2 YNNKEL come from the germline V gene (reference sequence). This CDR3 reads CASSQEVWAEYNEQFF. The CDR3 bases are TGTGCCAGCAGCCAAGAAGTTTGGGCAGAATACAATGAGCAGTTCTTC.

The rearrangement links TRBV12-3 or TRBV12-4 to TRBJ2-5, with 7 bases fitting TRBD1. V was pared by 8 bases and J by 5 bases, with 2 bases of the junction left unmatched. The CDR3 contains 11 residues. The CDR3 DNA reads as TGTGCCAGCCAGGGACAGGAGACCCAGTACTTC. This sequence encodes CASQGQETQYF.

This clonotype was found a few times. The chain has TRBV3-1 and TRBJ2-7; 8 bases map to TRBD2. Germline V gene data show CDR1 as LGHDT and CDR2 as YNNKEL (reference sequence). This CDR3 region has 16 residues. The V gene end was trimmed by 3 bases and the J gene end by 4 bases; junction bases not matched to a gene: 11. The DNA for the CDR3 is TGTGCCAGCAGCCAGCCCGGCCAGCGGGGGTTTTACGAGCAGTACTTC. Translation: CASSQPGQRGFYEQYF.

The table lists this clonotype with a few counts. The chain has TRBV20-1 and TRBJ2-1, with 8 bases aligning to TRBD2. Germline V CDR1 and CDR2: DFQATT, SNEGSKA (reference sequence). CDR3 length equals 15 residues. J gave up 1 base and V 5 bases, and 7 bases lay outside the gene matches. The CDR3 nucleotides are TGCAGTGCTCCCTTAGCGGGATTTTCCTACAATGAGCAGTTCTTC. Translated, it gives CSAPLAGFSYNEQFF.

As concerns this clonotype: The junction departs from the called germline gene at one end, perhaps through a read error. The V call is TRBV5-5, the J call TRBJ2-2, with D possibly TRBD2 on 5 matching bases. CDR3 length: 17 amino acids. CDR1 is SGHKS, CDR2 YYEKEE, per germline (reference sequence). As DNA, the CDR3 is TGTGCCAGCAGACTGGCACCCACCGCTTCGAACACCGGGGAGCTGTCTTTT. It encodes CASRLAPTASNTGELSF.

This chain links TRBV20-1 with TRBJ2-2; tentatively, D is TRBD1 (6 bases). This CDR3 has 15 amino acids. Germline lookup yields CDR1 DFQATT and CDR2 SNEGSKA (reference sequence). V was cut by 1 base and J by 2 bases, with 11 bases left in between. As DNA, the CDR3 is TGCAGTGCTAGAGGAGCACAGGGTAACACCGGGGAGCTGTTTTTT. Its protein product is CSARGAQGNTGELFF.

Many counts were recorded for this clonotype. J is TRBJ2-1 and V is TRBV6-2 or TRBV6-3; 9 positions match TRBD2. With V trimmed by 1 base and J by 8 bases, 6 bases remained unmatched. The CDR3 is made up of 15 amino acids. From germline, CDR1 is MNHEY and CDR2 SVGEGT. The CDR3 nucleotides are TGTGCCAGCAGTTACTATAGCGGGAGTATATATGAGCAGTTCTTC. Encoded protein: CASSYYSGSIYEQFF.

The chain recombines TRBV20-1 with TRBJ2-3; D gene unclear. Between the trimmed V and J ends, which lost 2 bases and 2 bases, there was a span of 14 bases. Germline V gene lookup returns CDR1 DFQATT and CDR2 SNEGSKA (reference sequence). This CDR3 spans 15 amino acids. CDR3 sequence (DNA): TGCAGTGCTAGACCTAACTACTTACCCACAGATACGCAGTATTTT. Protein sequence: CSARPNYLPTDTQYF.

For the CDR3, the DNA is TGTGCCAGCAGCAAAGGACGGTATAGCAATCAGCCCCAGCATTTT. Its translation: CASSKGRYSNQPQHF. The genes are TRBV14 and TRBJ1-5; D is ambiguous. Trimming removed 5 bases from V and 0 bases from J, with 11 bases in between. Per the germline V gene, CDR1 is SGHDN and CDR2 is FVKESK. The CDR3 runs to 15 residues.

Points on this clonotype: Possible read error: a much larger clone is one base away. The J gene is TRBJ2-1, the V gene TRBV10-3; 11 bases line up with TRBD2. Germline V gene data show CDR1 as ENHRY and CDR2 as SYGVKD. The CDR3 loop spans 16 amino acids. V was clipped by 4 bases and J by 9 bases; unmatched bases: 11. Here the CDR3 DNA reads TGTGCCATCAGTGCGTCACTAGCGGGAGAAATCAGTGAGCAGTTCTTC. Amino acid sequence: CAISASLAGEISEQFF.

This clonotype was observed at least ten times. The J gene is TRBJ2-7, the V gene TRBV29-1; no clear D. The V end lost 1 base, the J end lost 7 bases, and 11 bases lay between the germline ends. The CDR3 spans 12 residues. Germline assignment: CDR1 SQVTM and CDR2 ANQGSEA. The CDR3 protein is CSVEGLQGEQYF. Here the CDR3 DNA reads TGCAGCGTTGAAGGCCTCCAAGGAGAGCAGTACTTC.

A few counts support this clonotype. The genes are TRBV5-1 and TRBJ1-4; no reliable D call. This CDR3 is built from 16 residues. Germline V gives CDR1 SGHRS, CDR2 YFSETQ. V lost 3 bases and J 3 bases, leaving 15 bases between the germline ends. The CDR3: CASSSGANVANEKLFF. The CDR3 DNA is TGCGCCAGCAGCTCGGGAGCGAATGTTGCTAATGAAAAACTGTTTTTT. The whole variable domain, remainder taken from reference TRBV5-1 and TRBJ1-4, is KAGVTQTPRYLIKTRGQQVTLSCSPISGHRSVSWYQQTPGQGLQFLFEYFSETQRNKGNFPGRFSGRQFSNSRSEMNVSTLELGDSALYLCASSSGANVANEKLFFGSGTQLSVL.

The chain uses TRBV5-6 and TRBJ2-1; TRBD1 is a possible D gene (5 bases). CDR1 is SGHDT, CDR2 YYEEEE, per germline. CDR3 length equals 12 residues. V lost 5 bases and J lost 8, with 11 bases in between. The CDR3 bases are TGTGCCAGCAGTCGACAGCCCCATGAGCAGTTCTTC. As protein: CASSRQPHEQFF.

This clonotype appeared a few times. The DNA of the CDR3 is TGTGCCAGCAGCGACGGACTAGCGGAGAGCTCCTACGAGCAGTACTTC. Protein sequence: CASSDGLAESSYEQYF. The chain carries TRBV7-6 and TRBJ2-7, with TRBD2 identical over 10 bases. Losses at the gene ends were 5 bases for V and 0 bases for J; bases not matched to a gene: 7. The CDR3 covers 16 residues. Germline values: CDR1 SGHVS, CDR2 FNYEAQ.

This clonotype appeared a few times. The chain carries TRBV29-1 and TRBJ1-1; weak D call: TRBD1 (6 bases). CDR1 is SQVTM, CDR2 ANQGSEA, per germline. This CDR3 spans 12 amino acids. Trimming took 6 bases from V and 2 from J, leaving 10 bases between them. CDR3 sequence: CSVGQINTEAFF. The CDR3 coding sequence is TGCAGCGTGGGACAAATCAACACTGAAGCTTTCTTT. Using reference TRBV29-1 and TRBJ1-1 for the parts outside the CDR3, the full variable domain is SAVISQKPSRDICQRGTSLTIQCQVDSQVTMMFWYRQQPGQSLTLIATANQGSEATYESGFVIDKFPISRPNLTFSTLTVSNMSPEDSSIYLCSVGQINTEAFFGQGTRLTVV.

The V call is TRBV20-1, the J call TRBJ2-1; 9 positions agree with TRBD2. Germline CDR1 DFQATT, CDR2 SNEGSKA (reference sequence). The J segment lost 3 bases and the V segment lost 4 bases, leaving 7 bases of the junction unmatched. This CDR3 has 15 residues. CDR3 in amino acids: CSANFLAGFYNEQFF. DNA of the CDR3: TGCAGTGCTAATTTCCTAGCGGGGTTCTACAATGAGCAGTTCTTC.